Listed below are T cell receptor beta chains from one sample, sequenced in a study of blood T cell repertoires in COVID-19. Assay: immunoSEQ multiplex PCR; the TCRdb copy retains only in-frame clones and omits some. In the table there are about 200,000 clones, 80% to 90% of which are singletons. Sequencing was done on a sample of peripheral blood. Receptors were obtained from a man aged 50-60 years with active or convalescent COVID-19. The CDR3 runs from the conserved cysteine through the conserved F or W. Fields, in order: J gene, D gene, V gene, clone size, CDR3 DNA, CDR3 protein. The D gene is left open where the match is weak. Expanded clones get a size class; other rows say once, few or many, or leave the size out.

>TRBJ2-1|TRBD2|TRBV4-1|-
TGCGCCAGCAGCCATCCTAGCGGGGGGGTCAATGAGCAGTTCTTC
CASSHPSGGVNEQFF
>TRBJ2-1|TRBD2|TRBV7-6|few
TGTGCCAGCAGCCCTACAAACCCACTAGCGGGGATCAACAATGAGCAGTTCTTC
CASSPTNPLAGINNEQFF
>TRBJ1-6|-|TRBV7-9|-
TGTGCCAGCAGCTTAGTTACGGAGGGTAATTCACCCCTCCACTTT
CASSLVTEGNSPLHF
>TRBJ2-6|-|TRBV30|-
TGTGCCTGGAGTTCGGGCAGGGCCCGCTCTGGGGCCAACGTCCTGACTTTC
CAWSSGRARSGANVLTF
>TRBJ2-7|TRBD1|TRBV5-1|-
TGCGCCAGCAGCTCACAGGGGGCTAGCTCCTACGAGCAGTACTTC
CASSSQGASSYEQYF
>TRBJ1-6|TRBD1|TRBV9|once
TGTGCCAGCAGCGACCGACAGGGTTATTCACCCCTCCACTTT
CASSDRQGYSPLHF
>TRBJ2-2|TRBD2|TRBV6-5|-
TGTGCCAGCAGTCCCGGGACTAGATCCGGGGAGCTGTTTTTT
CASSPGTRSGELFF
>TRBJ1-6|-|TRBV7-6|few
TGTGCCAGCAGCTTCGGGCTCGATTCAGGGTCACCCCTCCACTTT
CASSFGLDSGSPLHF
>TRBJ2-1|-|TRBV7-2|-
TGTGCCAGCAGCCGCACCCTAGAAGAGGTGTACGAGCAGTTCTTC
CASSRTLEEVYEQFF
>TRBJ2-1|-|TRBV29-1|-
TGCAGCGTTGCAATAGGAGACTACAATGAGCAGTTCTTC
CSVAIGDYNEQFF
>TRBJ2-2|TRBD2|TRBV15|-
TGTGCCACCAGCAGAGCCCAGCGGGAGTATAGGGCCGGGGAGCTGTTTTTT
CATSRAQREYRAGELFF
>TRBJ2-2|TRBD1|TRBV11-3|-
TGTGCCAGCAGCTCACGACAGGGGATGAACACCGGGGAGCTGTTTTTT
CASSSRQGMNTGELFF
>TRBJ2-1|TRBD1|TRBV29-1|-
TGCAGCGTCACAACGGACAGGGGCCGGTGGCGTTCCTACAATGAGCAGTTCTTC
CSVTTDRGRWRSYNEQFF
>TRBJ1-4|TRBD1|TRBV10-3|-
TGTGCCATCAGCCCGACAGGGGTAGGTGAAAAACTGTTTTTT
CAISPTGVGEKLFF
>TRBJ2-5|TRBD2|TRBV7-2|-
TGTGCCAGCAGCCTAGGGCTAGGACTAGCGGGTAGAGAGACCCAGTACTTC
CASSLGLGLAGRETQYF
>TRBJ1-1|TRBD1|TRBV19|-
TGTGCCAGCCGACAGGGAGGTACTGAAGCTTTCTTT
CASRQGGTEAFF
>TRBJ2-2|-|TRBV7-2|-
TGTGCCAGCAGCTTAGTATTGAACACCGGGGAGCTGTTTTTT
CASSLVLNTGELFF
>TRBJ1-1|TRBD1|TRBV5-6|few
TGTGCCAGCAGCGCCTACAGGGGAGAAGCTTTCTTT
CASSAYRGEAFF
>TRBJ1-2|-|TRBV24-1|-
TGTGCCACCAGTGCCCCCGGGGACTATGGCTACACCTTC
CATSAPGDYGYTF
>TRBJ2-7|-|TRBV5-5|-
TGTGCCAGCAGCTTTAGTTACGAGCAGTACTTC
CASSFSYEQYF
>TRBJ2-7|-|TRBV5-4|-
TGTGCCAGCAGCCCCGGGGTGAGCTCCTACGAGCAGTACTTC
CASSPGVSSYEQYF
>TRBJ2-2|-|TRBV7-6|-
TGTGCCAGCAGCCCCGTGGGGCCCGGGGAGCTGTTTTTT
CASSPVGPGELFF
>TRBJ2-1|-|TRBV27|-
TGTGCCAGCAGTCTAAGGACGAGGGGGTCCTACAATGAGCAGTTCTTC
CASSLRTRGSYNEQFF
>TRBJ1-4|-|TRBV7-9|-
TGTGCCAGCAGCCCCGGGAGACTTGCAACTAATGAAAAACTGTTTTTT
CASSPGRLATNEKLFF
>TRBJ2-2|TRBD2|TRBV5-1|-
TGCGCCAGCAGCTTGTTAACGGGAGGAGCCGGGGAGCTGTTTTTT
CASSLLTGGAGELFF
>TRBJ2-1|TRBD2|TRBV29-1|-
TGCACTGGGACTAGCGGGAGGGCCACCGGTGAGCAGTTCTTC
CTGTSGRATGEQFF
>TRBJ1-5|-|TRBV5-1|few
TGCGCCAGCAGCTTGGACAGGCCCAATCAGCCCCAGCATTTT
CASSLDRPNQPQHF
>TRBJ2-3|TRBD1|TRBV7-9|-
TGTGCCAGCAGCTTTCCGGGACAGGAGATAGATACGCAGTATTTT
CASSFPGQEIDTQYF
>TRBJ1-6|-|TRBV6-2/TRBV6-3|few
TGTGCCAGCAGCCTAGCCGGACAGACCTCCTCCTATAATTCACCCCTCCACTTT
CASSLAGQTSSYNSPLHF
>TRBJ1-6|TRBD1|TRBV7-9|-
TGTGCCAGCAGCTCAACCGGGACAGGGAATTCACCCCTCCACTTT
CASSSTGTGNSPLHF
>TRBJ1-5|TRBD1|TRBV6-6|-
TGTGCCAGCAGTGACAGGGGAGAGGGCAATCAGCCCCAGCATTTT
CASSDRGEGNQPQHF
>TRBJ2-2|-|TRBV27|-
TGTGCCAGCAGTTCGCCAGCCGGGGAGCTGTTTTTT
CASSSPAGELFF
>TRBJ2-2|-|TRBV7-2|once
TGTGCCAGCAGCTTAGCCCCCGGTTGGGGCACCAACACCGGGGAGCTGTTTTTT
CASSLAPGWGTNTGELFF
>TRBJ2-3|TRBD2|TRBV7-3|once
TGTGCCAGCAGCGCCACGAGCGGGACTGATACGCAGTATTTT
CASSATSGTDTQYF
>TRBJ2-5|TRBD1|TRBV4-1|-
TGCGCCAGCGCCGGGGACAGCTCCCAAGAGACCCAGTACTTC
CASAGDSSQETQYF
>TRBJ2-2|TRBD2|TRBV4-1|-
TGCGCCAGCAGCCTTTTTAGCGGGTCAAACACCGGGGAGCTGTTTTTT
CASSLFSGSNTGELFF
>TRBJ1-4|-|TRBV2|-
TGTGCCAGCAGTCCCAGGGAGGGAAAACTGTTTTTT
CASSPREGKLFF
>TRBJ1-3|TRBD1|TRBV7-2|few
TGTGCCAGCAGCTTAGGGGGACAGCCCAACACCATATATTTT
CASSLGGQPNTIYF
>TRBJ1-3|-|TRBV21-1|-
TGTGCCAGCTATCAGGGGGGTTCTGGAAACACCATATATTTT
CASYQGGSGNTIYF
>TRBJ2-5|TRBD2|TRBV28|-
TGTGCCAGCACCGGGAGCGGGGGTGCCGCGACCCAGTACTTC
CASTGSGGAATQYF
>TRBJ1-3|-|TRBV2|-
TGTGCCAGCAGCTCGGACTTCTCTGGAAACACCATATATTTT
CASSSDFSGNTIYF
>TRBJ2-3|-|TRBV19|-
TGTGCCAGTAGTCTTATGGCCTCTACAGATACGCAGTATTTT
CASSLMASTDTQYF
>TRBJ2-1|-|TRBV29-1|-
TGCAGCGTTGAAGGAGGGCCCGGCTACAATGAGCAGTTCTTC
CSVEGGPGYNEQFF
>TRBJ1-3|-|TRBV3-1/TRBV3-2|few
TGTGCCAGCAGCCGCACACCCGAGGGGGGGTCCGGAAACACCATATATTTT
CASSRTPEGGSGNTIYF
>TRBJ1-1|TRBD1|TRBV11-2|-
TGTGCCAGCAGCTGGGACAGAGAGACCACTGAAGCTTTCTTT
CASSWDRETTEAFF
>TRBJ2-3|-|TRBV6-1|-
TGTGCCAGCAGTGAAGTGAGGGACACCTATAGCACAGATACGCAGTATTTT
CASSEVRDTYSTDTQYF
>TRBJ2-2|TRBD1|TRBV19|-
TGTGCCAGTAGTAGGGGACAGGTAACCACCGGGGAGCTGTTTTTT
CASSRGQVTTGELFF
>TRBJ2-2|-|TRBV3-1/TRBV3-2|-
TGTGCCAGCAGCCAAGAGGGGGCAAGGAACACCGGGGAGCTGTTTTTT
CASSQEGARNTGELFF
>TRBJ2-5|TRBD2|TRBV25-1|-
TGTGCCAGCAGGCGAGGCCCGCCTGGGGGGGGAACGGAGACCCAGTACTTC
CASRRGPPGGGTETQYF
>TRBJ2-1|-|TRBV18|few
TGTGCCAGCTCACCTGGGGCTACCGGTGAGCAGTTCTTC
CASSPGATGEQFF
>TRBJ2-1|-|TRBV2|-
TGTGCCAGCAGCCTCCAGGGGCTACCGTTCTACAATGAGCAGTTCTTC
CASSLQGLPFYNEQFF